These 18 T cell receptor beta chains originate from one sample sequenced in a study of T cell responses to AZD1222 COVID-19 vaccine. Sequencing used immunoSEQ multiplex PCR; TCRdb keeps in-frame clones, though not all of them. The table includes approximately 130,000 clones, 85% to 95% detected once. Source: peripheral blood, taken on day 0 of AZD1222 vaccination. The receptor set was obtained from an adult in good health.

The chain joins TRBV5-1 to TRBJ2-1; 9 bases are shared with TRBD1. With V trimmed by 4 bases and J by 5 bases, 4 bases remained unmatched. The V gene's germline CDR1 is SGHRS and CDR2 YFSETQ. The CDR3 covers 14 residues. Here the CDR3 reads CASSPDRGDNEQFF. The CDR3 nucleotides are TGCGCCAGCAGCCCCGACAGGGGGGACAATGAGCAGTTCTTC.

CDR3 in amino acids: CASSPRESGANVLTF. DNA of the CDR3: TGTGCCAGCTCACCGAGGGAATCTGGGGCCAACGTCCTGACTTTC. The V and J genes are TRBV18 and TRBJ2-6; D perhaps matches TRBD2 (5 bases). The CDR3 contains 15 residues. CDR1 KGHSH and CDR2 LQKENI come from the germline V gene. V was clipped by 3 bases and J by 1 base, with 7 bases between them.

V gene TRBV3-1 (or the pseudogene TRBV3-2) combines with J gene TRBJ2-7; D gene uncertain. Trimming cost V 2 bases and J 4 bases, with 3 bases left between them. This CDR3 is 11 amino acids long. Germline lookup yields CDR1 LGHDT and CDR2 YNNKEL (reference sequence). DNA of the CDR3: TGTGCCAGCAGCCAAAATTACGAGCAGTACTTC. The encoded protein is CASSQNYEQYF.

The chain is built from TRBV19 and TRBJ1-5; 11 bases are shared with TRBD1. In germline, CDR1 is LNHDA, CDR2 SQIVND (reference sequence). The J segment lost 5 bases and the V segment lost 7 bases, leaving 4 bases of the junction unmatched. There are 14 residues in the CDR3. Here the CDR3 reads CASNSDRGHQPQHF. CDR3 nucleotides: TGTGCCAGTAATTCGGACAGGGGGCATCAGCCCCAGCATTTT.

The chain employs TRBV3-1 (or the pseudogene TRBV3-2) and TRBJ1-2, with D possibly being TRBD1 (6 bases). Between the trimmed V and J ends, which lost 2 bases and 5 bases, there was a span of 24 bases. The germline CDR1 and CDR2 sequences are LGHDT and YNNKEL (reference sequence). The CDR3 spans 18 residues. The CDR3 reads CASSQRRPYREALYGYTF. The CDR3 coding sequence is TGTGCCAGCAGCCAACGGCGCCCCTACAGGGAGGCTTTATATGGCTACACCTTC.

This clone was counted between two and nine times. This sequence joins TRBV4-2 and TRBJ1-5; no clear D. V shed 1 base and J shed 3 bases, with 7 bases lying between them. There are 14 residues in the CDR3. Germline loops: CDR1 LGHNA, CDR2 YNFKEQ. CDR3 bases: TGTGCCAGCAGCCAAGCCCAGACCAATCAGCCCCAGCATTTT. It encodes CASSQAQTNQPQHF.

The chain couples TRBV5-4 to TRBJ1-1; a possible D gene is TRBD1 (6 bases). Trimming removed 7 bases at V and 3 bases at J, with 16 bases between. The CDR3 is made up of 14 amino acids. Germline values: CDR1 SGHNT, CDR2 YYREEE (reference sequence). The CDR3 DNA reads TGTGCCAGCTTTGGGTCATCAGGGGACACTGAAGCTTTCTTT. Amino acids: CASFGSSGDTEAFF.

CDR3: CSASAQGLGANVLTF. Written as DNA, the CDR3 is TGCAGTGCGAGTGCTCAGGGGTTAGGGGCCAACGTCCTGACTTTC. The chain recombines TRBV20-1 with TRBJ2-6, with D perhaps TRBD1 (6 bases). From germline, CDR1 is DFQATT and CDR2 SNEGSKA (reference sequence). The CDR3 runs to 15 residues. Between the trimmed V and J ends, which lost 6 bases and 4 bases, there was a span of 16 bases.

The V and J genes are TRBV24-1 and TRBJ2-2; 8 nucleotides match TRBD1. This CDR3 comprises 16 residues. Looked up from germline, CDR1 is KGHDR and CDR2 is SFDVKD. With 4 bases clipped from V and 5 bases from J, the junction kept 8 bases outside the gene matches. The CDR3 sequence is CATSDPRTGWTGELFF. The CDR3 DNA reads as TGTGCCACCAGTGACCCTCGGACAGGGTGGACCGGGGAGCTGTTTTTT.

The chain carries TRBV12-3 or TRBV12-4 and TRBJ1-5; D uncertain. The V end was cut by 5 bases, the J end by 2 bases, with 7 bases between. This CDR3 has 13 amino acids. This CDR3 reads CASSPLRNQPQHF. CDR3 nucleotide sequence: TGTGCCAGCAGTCCTCTCCGCAATCAGCCCCAGCATTTT.

V gene TRBV19 combines with J gene TRBJ2-5; the D call may be TRBD1 or TRBD2 (5 bases each). The CDR3 sequence is 15 residues long. The ends were cut back, 3 bases at V and 5 bases at J, with 16 bases in the middle. Germline-derived CDR1 and CDR2 are LNHDA and SQIVND (reference sequence). CDR3 nucleotides: TGTGCCAGTAGTATGACGAGGGACGGCCGGGAGACCCAGTACTTC. Its translation: CASSMTRDGRETQYF.

This chain connects TRBV30 to TRBJ2-3; possible D gene TRBD2, 6 bases. This CDR3 is built from 16 residues. The germline V and J ends were trimmed by 7 bases and 1 base, with 21 bases remaining between them. The germline CDR1 and CDR2 sequences are GTSNPN and SVGIG (reference sequence). CDR3 nucleotides: TGTGCCTCCGGGAGTGTCGTCAGTACCGGCACAGATACGCAGTATTTT. Translated: CASGSVVSTGTDTQYF.

V usage is TRBV5-4 and J usage is TRBJ2-5, with 11 bases matching TRBD2. The length of the CDR3 is 15 residues. Germline CDR1 reads SGHNT; CDR2 reads YYREEE (reference sequence). Trimming took 1 base from V and 4 from J; bases not matched to a gene: 3. For the CDR3, the DNA is TGTGCCAGCAGCTTGAGGCTAGCGGGGGGAGAGACCCAGTACTTC. It specifies CASSLRLAGGETQYF.

The rearrangement links TRBV5-5 to TRBJ1-2; TRBD1 aligns across 10 bases. The CDR3 has 16 residues. Germline trimming cut 1 base from V and 4 bases from J; bases unmatched to any gene: 7. Per germline, CDR1 SGHKS and CDR2 YYEKEE (reference sequence). CDR3 sequence: CASSLIRDRGSYGYTF. The CDR3 DNA reads as TGTGCCAGCAGCTTGATCCGGGACAGGGGAAGCTATGGCTACACCTTC.

The sample holds one count of this clone. This rearrangement joins TRBV19 to TRBJ1-5, with D perhaps TRBD1 (5 bases). Trimming left V 0 bases short and J 1 base short, with 10 bases between. Germline-derived CDR1 and CDR2 are LNHDA and SQIVND (reference sequence). The CDR3 is made up of 16 amino acids. CDR3 in amino acids: CASSIEGESSNQPQHF. CDR3 DNA sequence: TGTGCCAGTAGTATAGAGGGGGAATCCAGCAATCAGCCCCAGCATTTT.

This rearrangement joins TRBV18 to TRBJ2-5; D might be TRBD2 (5 bases). Germline-derived CDR1 and CDR2 are KGHSH and LQKENI. The CDR3 runs to 17 residues. Trimming removed 4 bases from V and 2 bases from J, with 20 bases in between. Here the CDR3 reads CASSLYSTGNKQETQYF. The CDR3 DNA sequence: TGTGCCAGCTCACTTTACTCCACCGGGAACAAACAAGAGACCCAGTACTTC. Full variable domain (missing parts from reference TRBV18 and TRBJ2-5): NAGVMQNPRHLVRRRGQEARLRCSPMKGHSHVYWYRQLPEEGLKFMVYLQKENIIDESGMPKERFSAEFPKEGPSILRIQQVVRGDSAAYFCASSLYSTGNKQETQYFGPGTRLLVL.

The chain joins TRBV10-1 to TRBJ2-1; no definite D call. Germline V gene sequence: CDR1 WNHNN, CDR2 SYGVQD (reference sequence). This CDR3 spans 15 amino acids. V lost 3 bases and J lost 5, with 14 bases in between. As DNA, the CDR3 is TGCGCCAGCAGTGACGGGCTAGAAACGGACAATGAGCAGTTCTTC. It translates to CASSDGLETDNEQFF.

The chain recombines TRBV5-4 with TRBJ1-2; no clear D. CDR1 and CDR2 from the germline V gene are SGHNT and YYREEE (reference sequence). This CDR3 region has 13 residues. Trimming left V 4 bases short and J 5 bases short, with 12 bases between. The CDR3 nucleotides are TGTGCCAGCAGCCCCTTGGGGATTTATGGCTACACCTTC. Its protein product is CASSPLGIYGYTF.